The 25 T cell receptor beta chains below all came from one sample that was sequenced in a study of T cell responses to AZD1222 COVID-19 vaccine. Sequenced by immunoSEQ multiplex PCR; TCRdb stores in-frame clones only, minus some. The sample has roughly 140,000 clones, approximately 78% seen once. Sequenced here: peripheral blood, sampled on day 0 of MenACWY control vaccination. These receptor sequences come from an adult in good health.

The rearrangement joins TRBV20-1 to TRBJ1-2; unclear D gene. This CDR3 comprises 10 residues. Germline CDR1 is DFQATT and CDR2 is SNEGSKA (reference sequence). Between the trimmed V and J ends, which lost 6 bases and 8 bases, there was a span of 10 bases. The CDR3 coding sequence is TGCAGTGCGCACGAAAAGGGCTACACCTTC. Translating it yields CSAHEKGYTF.

This clone was picked up a small number of times. The chain has TRBV3-1 (or the pseudogene TRBV3-2) and TRBJ1-1, with 8 bases fitting TRBD1. The CDR3 consists of 17 residues. The J segment lost 2 bases and the V segment lost 4 bases, leaving 12 bases of the junction unmatched. In germline, CDR1 is LGHDT, CDR2 YNNKEL (reference sequence). This chain's CDR3 is CASSLYKAGTGNTEAFF. As DNA, the CDR3 is TGTGCCAGCAGCCTATATAAGGCGGGGACAGGCAACACTGAAGCTTTCTTT.

This chain uses TRBV5-1 with TRBJ1-1; D gene unclear. The CDR3 covers 13 residues. In germline, CDR1 is SGHRS, CDR2 YFSETQ. V was pared by 3 bases and J by 1 base, with 7 bases between. The CDR3 nucleotides read TGCGCCAGCAGCTCACAGACGAACACTGAAGCTTTCTTT. This codes for CASSSQTNTEAFF.

The chain is built from TRBV6-2 or TRBV6-3 and TRBJ2-1; the D gene could be TRBD1 or TRBD2 (6 bases each). CDR3 length: 18 residues. From germline, CDR1 is MNHEY and CDR2 SVGEGT. V was trimmed by 0 bases and J by 3 bases, leaving 18 bases between them. The DNA for the CDR3 is TGTGCCAGCAGTTACTCTACCGGGGGCCGAGCTTTCTACAATGAGCAGTTCTTC. It codes for CASSYSTGGRAFYNEQFF.

The gene calls are TRBV19 and TRBJ2-3; D call uncertain. CDR1 is LNHDA, CDR2 SQIVND, per germline (reference sequence). The CDR3 runs 15 residues. Trimming removed 3 bases from V and 0 bases from J, with 10 bases in between. This CDR3 reads CASSITGPSTDTQYF. The CDR3 region has the DNA TGTGCCAGTAGTATCACCGGACCCAGCACAGATACGCAGTATTTT.

V usage is TRBV6-5 and J usage is TRBJ2-3, with TRBD1 matching over 8 bases. Unmatched junction bases numbered 1, after V lost 0 bases and J lost 2 bases. The CDR3 consists of 15 residues. Per the germline V gene, CDR1 is MNHEY and CDR2 is SVGAGI. The CDR3 region has the DNA TGTGCCAGCAGTTACTCGACAGGGGTCACAGATACGCAGTATTTT. As protein: CASSYSTGVTDTQYF.

The rearrangement links TRBV5-7 to TRBJ1-5; D call uncertain. TRBV5-7 is reported as an ORF; its role is uncertain. This CDR3 region has 17 residues. Trimming stripped 0 bases from V and 3 bases from J, with 16 bases between. CDR3 nucleotides: TGTGCCAGCAGCTTGGTCATCGGCAGTAGGTACAATCAGCCCCAGCATTTT. Translating it yields CASSLVIGSRYNQPQHF.

V is TRBV11-2 and J is TRBJ2-1; D gene uncertain. The CDR3 is made up of 12 amino acids. CDR1 and CDR2 from the germline V gene are SGHAT and FQNNGV. Deletions cut 1 base from V and 8 bases from J, with 6 bases between. CDR3 in amino acids: CASSLAWDEQFF. The CDR3 DNA sequence: TGTGCCAGCAGCTTAGCCTGGGATGAGCAGTTCTTC. Using reference TRBV11-2 and TRBJ2-1 for the parts outside the CDR3, the full variable domain is EAGVAQSPRYKIIEKRQSVAFWCNPISGHATLYWYQQILGQGPKLLIQFQNNGVVDDSQLPKDRFSAERLKGVDSTLKIQPAKLEDSAVYLCASSLAWDEQFFGPGTRLTVL.

The chain employs TRBV7-9 and TRBJ2-3; D perhaps matches TRBD1 (5 bases). The CDR3 contains 16 residues. Trimming left V 5 bases short and J 0 bases short, with 15 bases between. Germline CDR1 and CDR2: SEHNR and FQNEAQ (reference sequence). CDR3 sequence reads: CASSNWGQTSTDTQYF. CDR3 nucleotides: TGTGCCAGCAGCAATTGGGGCCAGACTAGCACAGATACGCAGTATTTT.

V usage is TRBV5-4 and J usage is TRBJ2-3; possibly TRBD2 for D (6 bases). Germline V CDR1 and CDR2: SGHNT, YYREEE (reference sequence). Trimming removed 0 bases from V and 1 base from J, with 9 bases in between. The CDR3 is 15 amino acids. CDR3 coding DNA: TGTGCCAGCAGCTTGGGCGGGGTACGCACAGATACGCAGTATTTT. Amino acid sequence: CASSLGGVRTDTQYF.

This clone was detected ten times or more. The chain joins TRBV28 to TRBJ1-1, with D unresolved. From germline, CDR1 is MDHEN and CDR2 SYDVKM. V lost 3 bases to trimming and J lost 3 bases, with 5 bases between them. CDR3 size: 12 residues. CDR3 coding DNA: TGTGCCAGCAGTTTCCTCGACACTGAAGCTTTCTTT. Residues: CASSFLDTEAFF.

The chain uses TRBV9 and TRBJ1-3, with TRBD1 matching 8 bases. V shed 0 bases and J 0 bases; nucleotides not matched to a gene: 5. The CDR3 is 17 residues long. Germline-derived CDR1 and CDR2 are SGDLS and YYNGEE. This CDR3 is CASSVAPGQDSGNTIYF. The CDR3 DNA follows: TGTGCCAGCAGCGTAGCGCCGGGACAGGACTCTGGAAACACCATATATTTT.

V is TRBV6-5 and J is TRBJ1-1, with 7 nucleotides matching TRBD1. From germline, CDR1 is MNHEY and CDR2 SVGAGI. There are 14 residues in the CDR3. V gave up 5 bases and J gave up 6 bases; unmatched junction bases: 9. This CDR3 reads CASSNRRQGAEAFF. For the CDR3, the DNA is TGTGCCAGCAGTAACCGTAGACAGGGTGCTGAAGCTTTCTTT.

The chain has TRBV18 and TRBJ1-1; perhaps TRBD1 as D (6 bases). CDR1 and CDR2 from the germline V gene are KGHSH and LQKENI. The CDR3 length is 16 residues. Trimming removed 0 bases from V and 0 bases from J, with 11 bases in between. The CDR3 here is CASSPPRQVLNTEAFF. Written as DNA, the CDR3 is TGTGCCAGCTCACCACCCCGACAGGTCCTGAACACTGAAGCTTTCTTT.

The genes are TRBV5-5 and TRBJ2-1; D remains ambiguous. V lost 4 bases, J lost 1 base, and 21 bases lay in between. Germline lookup yields CDR1 SGHKS and CDR2 YYEKEE (reference sequence). This CDR3 has 18 amino acids. The CDR3 coding sequence is TGTGCCAGCAGCCGAAATGTCGTAGGGCTCACTTCCTACAATGAGCAGTTCTTC. Translating it yields CASSRNVVGLTSYNEQFF.

A note on this clone: A much larger clone is a single base away; this may be a read error. The chain is built from TRBV7-2 and TRBJ1-3, with D uncertain. V was trimmed by 4 bases and J by 0 bases, leaving 1 base between them. The CDR3 has 12 amino acids. Germline-derived CDR1 and CDR2 are SGHTA and FQGNSA. The CDR3 DNA reads as TGTGCCAGCAGCTACTCTGGAAACACCATATATTTT. This codes for CASSYSGNTIYF.

This sequence joins TRBV28 and TRBJ1-5; possible D gene TRBD1, 6 bases. Looked up from germline, CDR1 is MDHEN and CDR2 is SYDVKM. The CDR3 is 16 residues long. V shed 6 bases and J shed 3 bases, with 18 bases lying between them. The DNA of the CDR3 is TGTGCCAGCAGCCCTCTGGGGGGCCTAGCCAATCAGCCCCAGCATTTT. As protein: CASSPLGGLANQPQHF.

This rearrangement joins TRBV7-9 to TRBJ1-1, with 7 nucleotides matching TRBD1. This CDR3 has 14 amino acids. J gave up 6 bases and V 5 bases, and 9 bases lay outside the gene matches. Germline lookup yields CDR1 SEHNR and CDR2 FQNEAQ (reference sequence). CDR3 sequence: CASSMRQGGAEAFF. In DNA form, the CDR3 reads TGTGCCAGCAGCATGAGACAGGGAGGGGCTGAAGCTTTCTTT.

This clone was detected only a few times. The rearrangement uses TRBV2 and TRBJ2-7, with a tentative D call TRBD2 (7 bases). Germline lookup yields CDR1 SNHLY and CDR2 FYNNEI. V lost 4 bases and J 2 bases, leaving 12 bases between the germline ends. The CDR3 has 14 residues. CDR3 amino acids: CASSVEGGTYEQYV. CDR3 nucleotides: TGTGCCAGCAGTGTTGAGGGGGGGACCTACGAGCAGTACGTC.

The CDR3 bases are TGCGCCAGCCGCCCTCAGGGGGCCCCGCCAAAAGAGGACACTGAAGCTTTCTTT. Its protein is CASRPQGAPPKEDTEAFF. This chain joins TRBV23-1 and TRBJ1-1, with 8 bases that match TRBD1. TRBV23-1 is assigned to the ORF class and has an uncertain function. With V trimmed by 8 bases and J by 3 bases, 20 bases remained unmatched. The CDR3 is 18 amino acids.

The chain carries TRBV7-6 and TRBJ2-5; D perhaps matches TRBD1 (6 bases). The CDR3 length is 15 residues. V lost 3 bases to trimming and J lost 0 bases, with 11 bases between them. Germline CDR1 SGHVS, CDR2 FNYEAQ. The CDR3 reads CASSLATGNQETQYF. CDR3 nucleotides: TGTGCCAGCAGCTTGGCGACAGGCAACCAAGAGACCCAGTACTTC.

The chain employs TRBV2 and TRBJ2-2; D call uncertain. This CDR3 comprises 14 residues. Germline CDR1 SNHLY, CDR2 FYNNEI. The ends were cut back, 3 bases at V and 2 bases at J, with 7 bases in the middle. CDR3 amino acids: CASSDQANTGELFF. The CDR3 bases are TGTGCCAGCAGTGATCAGGCTAACACCGGGGAGCTGTTTTTT. Full variable domain (remainder filled in from reference TRBV2 and TRBJ2-2): EPEVTQTPSHQVTQMGQEVILRCVPISNHLYFYWYRQILGQKVEFLVSFYNNEISEKSEIFDDQFSVERPDGSNFTLKIRSTKLEDSAMYFCASSDQANTGELFFGEGSRLTVL.

J is TRBJ1-5 and V is TRBV2; D is unresolved. The germline V gene encodes CDR1 SNHLY and CDR2 FYNNEI. V lost 4 bases to trimming and J lost 4 bases, with 11 bases between them. CDR3 length: 14 amino acids. CDR3 DNA sequence: TGTGCCAGCAGTGGGTGGGCCGAGAATCAGCCCCAGCATTTT. This gives the protein CASSGWAENQPQHF.

The V call is TRBV7-9, the J call TRBJ2-7; 8 bases line up with TRBD1. The CDR3 consists of 13 residues. The trim removed 5 bases at V and 7 bases at J, leaving 7 bases unmatched. Germline CDR1 reads SEHNR; CDR2 reads FQNEAQ (reference sequence). CDR3 residues: CASSRTGGAEQYF. CDR3 DNA: TGTGCCAGCAGCCGTACAGGGGGAGCTGAGCAGTACTTC.

As concerns this clone: This sample includes further DNA sequences coding for the same CDR3. CDR3: CASSPGLNTEAFF. For the CDR3, the DNA is TGTGCCAGCTCACCGGGGTTGAACACTGAAGCTTTCTTT. V is TRBV18 and J is TRBJ1-1; D is undetermined. Trimming took off 3 bases at V and 0 bases at J, with 5 bases between the two ends. Germline CDR1 reads KGHSH; CDR2 reads LQKENI. The CDR3 length is 13 residues.